Each of the 14 T cell receptor beta chains below was sequenced from the same sample in a study of T cell responses to AZD1222 COVID-19 vaccine. Sequenced by immunoSEQ multiplex PCR; TCRdb stores in-frame clones only, minus some. This table has roughly 150,000 clones, over 90% appearing once. Sequenced here: peripheral blood, sampled on day 0 of AZD1222 vaccination. These TCRs come from an adult in good health.

The gene calls are TRBV4-1 and TRBJ2-7; 9 positions match TRBD2. From germline, CDR1 is MGHRA and CDR2 YSYEKL. This CDR3 is built from 15 residues. V gave up 4 bases and J gave up 5 bases; unmatched junction bases: 9. The CDR3 here is CASSRDGAGGNEQYF. As DNA, the CDR3 is TGCGCCAGCAGCCGAGACGGAGCGGGAGGCAACGAGCAGTACTTC.

The chain links TRBV15 to TRBJ2-3, with D uncertain. The V end lost 3 bases, the J end lost 0 bases, and 19 bases lay between the germline ends. Germline CDR1 LNHNV, CDR2 YYDKDF (reference sequence). There are 18 residues in the CDR3. The CDR3 DNA reads TGTGCCACCAGCAGGACGCTTCGACTGGCTACTAGCACAGATACGCAGTATTTT. This encodes CATSRTLRLATSTDTQYF.

The chain is built from TRBV5-1 and TRBJ1-4, with 7 bases aligning to TRBD1. V was clipped by 4 bases and J by 4 bases; unmatched bases: 4. Germline V gives CDR1 SGHRS, CDR2 YFSETQ. This CDR3 has 14 amino acids. In DNA, the CDR3 is TGCGCCAGCAGCACAAGACAGGGTAATGAAAAACTGTTTTTT. Its protein product is CASSTRQGNEKLFF.

The chain recombines TRBV5-4 with TRBJ2-7; tentatively, D is TRBD2 (6 bases). The CDR3 extends over 12 amino acids. The germline CDR1 and CDR2 sequences are SGHNT and YYREEE (reference sequence). The germline V and J ends were trimmed by 3 bases and 5 bases, with 9 bases remaining between them. CDR3 DNA sequence: TGTGCCAGCAGCTCACGGGAGAACGAGCAGTACTTC. This codes for CASSSRENEQYF. Filled out from reference TRBV5-4 and TRBJ2-7, the complete variable domain reads ETGVTQSPTHLIKTRGQQVTLRCSSQSGHNTVSWYQQALGQGPQFIFQYYREEENGRGNFPPRFSGLQFPNYSSELNVNALELDDSALYLCASSSRENEQYFGPGTRLTVT.

J is TRBJ2-5 and V is TRBV5-6; a possible D gene is TRBD2 (7 bases). V lost 2 bases, J lost 2 bases, and 16 bases lay in between. CDR1 is SGHDT and CDR2 is YYEEEE in the germline V gene. This CDR3 contains 16 residues. The DNA of the CDR3 is TGTGCCAGCAGCTTAGGCGGCGGGGGCCTTCAAGAGACCCAGTACTTC. Translation: CASSLGGGGLQETQYF.

The table lists this clone with a few counts. J is TRBJ2-7 and V is TRBV7-9, with D uncertain. CDR1 is SEHNR and CDR2 is FQNEAQ in the germline V gene (reference sequence). Trimming removed 3 bases at V and 7 bases at J, with 10 bases between. The CDR3 contains 12 residues. The CDR3 DNA is TGTGCCAGCAGCTTTAGTCTTCTGGAGCAGTACTTC. It translates to CASSFSLLEQYF. Supplemented by reference TRBV7-9 and TRBJ2-7, the full variable domain reads DTGVSQNPRHKITKRGQNVTFRCDPISEHNRLYWYRQTLGQGPEFLTYFQNEAQLEKSRLLSDRFSAERPKGSFSTLEIQRTEQGDSAMYLCASSFSLLEQYFGPGTRLTVT.

The chain recombines TRBV4-1 with TRBJ2-7; 9 bases map to TRBD2. Germline assignment: CDR1 MGHRA and CDR2 YSYEKL. The CDR3 is 18 residues long. V was clipped by 2 bases and J by 4 bases; unmatched bases: 15. The CDR3 region has the DNA TGCGCCAGCAGCCAATCCTCTGGGCGGGAGGGCCGAAGATACGAGCAGTACTTC. Translated: CASSQSSGREGRRYEQYF.

The chain employs TRBV5-5 and TRBJ1-1; D unclear. In germline, CDR1 is SGHKS, CDR2 YYEKEE (reference sequence). V shed 0 bases and J shed 0 bases, with 6 bases lying between them. This CDR3 comprises 14 residues. The CDR3 loop is CASSLGLMNTEAFF. The CDR3 nucleotides read TGTGCCAGCAGCTTGGGGCTCATGAACACTGAAGCTTTCTTT.

The chain combines TRBV27 with TRBJ1-6, with 10 bases that match TRBD1. The CDR3 is made up of 15 amino acids. V trimming: 6 bases; J trimming: 10 bases; junction bases outside the gene matches: 9. Germline V gene sequence: CDR1 MNHEY, CDR2 SMNVEV (reference sequence). CDR3 loop: CASSRRDRGGSPLHF. CDR3 bases: TGTGCCAGCAGCCGGAGGGACAGGGGTGGGTCACCCCTCCACTTT.

This clone was seen only a few times. The V call is TRBV28, the J call TRBJ1-3, with D tentatively TRBD1 (6 bases). Trimming removed 4 bases from V and 1 base from J, with 26 bases in between. Germline V gene lookup returns CDR1 MDHEN and CDR2 SYDVKM. The CDR3 contains 20 residues. CDR3 DNA: TGTGCCAGCAGTTCCAACCTCTCCGAGACTCGCACAGGGTCTGGAAACACCATATATTTT. This sequence encodes CASSSNLSETRTGSGNTIYF.

In DNA, the CDR3 is TGTGCCAGTAGTCCTCTTTCGGACGGGACCTACAATGAGCAGTTCTTC. It is translated as CASSPLSDGTYNEQFF. J is TRBJ2-1 and V is TRBV19; D possibly corresponds to TRBD2 (5 bases). CDR3 length equals 16 residues. With 5 bases removed from V and 2 bases from J, the gap between germline ends came to 16 bases. Germline values: CDR1 LNHDA, CDR2 SQIVND (reference sequence).

The rearrangement joins TRBV19 to TRBJ2-7; no clear D. The length of the CDR3 is 14 residues. In germline, CDR1 is LNHDA, CDR2 SQIVND (reference sequence). Between the trimmed V and J ends, which lost 1 base and 6 bases, there was a span of 13 bases. DNA for the CDR3: TGTGCCAGTAGTATAGGCCCCCCCGGCAGCGAGCAGTACTTC. As protein: CASSIGPPGSEQYF.

This sequence joins TRBV25-1 and TRBJ2-1, with 11 bases lining up with TRBD2. This CDR3 is built from 12 residues. CDR1 and CDR2 from the germline V gene are MGHDK and SYGVNS. Trimming removed 3 bases from V and 14 bases from J; junction bases left unmatched: 3. The CDR3 reads CASSDTSGSEFF. The CDR3 nucleotides read TGTGCCAGCAGTGATACTAGCGGGAGCGAGTTCTTC.

The CDR3 region has the DNA TGCGCCAGCAGCTTAATCGGCTATCCCTACGAGCAGTACTTC. It translates to CASSLIGYPYEQYF. The chain has TRBV5-1 and TRBJ2-7; no clear D. Trimming cost V 2 bases and J 2 bases, with 11 bases left between them. In germline, CDR1 is SGHRS, CDR2 YFSETQ. The CDR3 has 14 amino acids.